This T cell receptor beta chain came from a study of post-analysis software for immune sequencing data. Study results and limitations: For normalized Chao1 diversity, multiple sclerosis patients scored significantly lower than controls did. Five or six TRBV segments, TRBV5-6, TRBV5-1 and TRBV20-1 among them, were found more frequent in patients than controls. Strong co-clustering by F measure linked samples that shared a preparation batch.

This clonotype was recorded a few times. Its antigen is still unknown. The TCR beta cDNA libraries carried unique molecular identifiers. Input of roughly 0.85 to 11 million T cells yielded around 460,000 cDNA molecules. TCRdb analysed the PCR reads with MiXCR anew, one entry per CDR3 protein. Of around 700,000 distinct CDR3 sequences listed, 55% to 60% are singletons. The CDR3 length is 12 residues. From germline, CDR1 is SQVTM and CDR2 ANQGSEA. V lost 4 bases and J lost 4, with 10 bases in between. The receptor was isolated from a girl aged 2 to 10 with multiple sclerosis. The chain uses TRBV29-1 and TRBJ2-5; D may be TRBD2 (7 bases). The sequenced sample consisted of blood. In DNA form, the CDR3 reads TGCAGCGTTGTGAGGGGGGGAGAGACCCAGTACTTC. It is translated as CSVVRGGETQYF. Full variable domain (outside the CDR3, taken from reference TRBV29-1 and TRBJ2-5): SAVISQKPSRDICQRGTSLTIQCQVDSQVTMMFWYRQQPGQSLTLIATANQGSEATYESGFVIDKFPISRPNLTFSTLTVSNMSPEDSSIYLCSVVRGGETQYFGPGTRLLVL.